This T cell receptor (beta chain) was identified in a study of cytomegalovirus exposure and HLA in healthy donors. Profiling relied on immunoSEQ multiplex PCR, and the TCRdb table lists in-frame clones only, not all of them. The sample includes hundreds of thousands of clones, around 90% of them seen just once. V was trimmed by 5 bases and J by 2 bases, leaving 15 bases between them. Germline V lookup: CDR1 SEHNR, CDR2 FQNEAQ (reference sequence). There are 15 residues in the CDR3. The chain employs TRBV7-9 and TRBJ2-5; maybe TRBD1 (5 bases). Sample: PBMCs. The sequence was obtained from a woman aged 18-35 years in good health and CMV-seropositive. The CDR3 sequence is CASSPKRRVQETQYF. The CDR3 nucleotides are TGTGCCAGCAGCCCCAAACGCAGGGTTCAAGAGACCCAGTACTTC.